These 17 T cell receptor beta chains share one sample of origin, sequenced in a study of post-analysis software for immune sequencing data. Study observations and caveats: With TRBV5-6, TRBV5-1 and TRBV20-1 included, 5 or 6 TRBV segments were more frequent in patients than in controls.

The authors incorporated unique molecular identifiers into the TCR beta cDNA libraries. TCRdb fed the PCR reads into MiXCR, producing one record per CDR3 protein. The sample has about 760,000 distinct CDR3 sequences, roughly 29% seen once. Their antigen targets remain unknown. What was sequenced was blood. These receptors all stem from a girl aged 5-17 years with multiple sclerosis.

In its sample, this clonotype was seen a few times. The rearrangement joins TRBV20-1 to TRBJ2-5; 8 bases are a match to TRBD2. V lost 1 base and J lost 5; bases outside the gene matches: 21. This CDR3 spans 19 amino acids. In germline, CDR1 is DFQATT, CDR2 SNEGSKA (reference sequence). CDR3 sequence (DNA): TGCAGTGCTAGAGCGGGGGGGACAAAGATTGCCCATTCTCGGGAGACCCAGTACTTC. Amino acid sequence: CSARAGGTKIAHSRETQYF.

The J gene is TRBJ2-5, the V gene TRBV28; the match to TRBD1 covers 8 bases. The CDR3 spans 14 residues. Germline CDR1 MDHEN, CDR2 SYDVKM. V dropped 4 bases and J dropped 4; count of bases not matched to a gene: 5. The CDR3, as DNA: TGTGCCAGCAGTTCCCGACAGGGGATAGAGACCCAGTACTTC. Protein sequence: CASSSRQGIETQYF.

V is TRBV28 and J is TRBJ1-4, with 10 bases fitting TRBD1. The length of the CDR3 is 14 residues. V was pared by 4 bases and J by 8 bases, with 4 bases of the junction left unmatched. The germline V gene encodes CDR1 MDHEN and CDR2 SYDVKM. The CDR3 nucleotides read TGTGCCAGCAGTTGGGGACAGGGGCGAGAAAAACTGTTTTTT. Its protein product is CASSWGQGREKLFF.

This clonotype was counted ten times or more. J is TRBJ2-7 and V is TRBV24-1; TRBD1 agrees at 8 bases. Looked up from germline, CDR1 is KGHDR and CDR2 is SFDVKD. This CDR3 region has 15 residues. V lost 3 bases, J lost 2 bases, and 5 bases stayed unmatched. The CDR3 DNA sequence: TGTGCCACCAGTGATCCCGGGACAGGAACCTACGAGCAGTACTTC. This sequence encodes CATSDPGTGTYEQYF.

The chain links TRBV20-1 to TRBJ1-3, with D tentatively TRBD1 (5 bases). V gave up 3 bases and J gave up 0 bases, with 15 bases separating them. The CDR3 totals 16 residues. Germline CDR1 DFQATT, CDR2 SNEGSKA (reference sequence). The CDR3 region is CSARRGGALSGNTIYF. CDR3 nucleotides: TGCAGTGCTAGGCGGGGAGGGGCTCTCTCTGGAAACACCATATATTTT.

This chain links TRBV4-3 with TRBJ2-3, with D possibly being TRBD1 (5 bases). The germline V gene encodes CDR1 LGHNA and CDR2 YSLEER. This CDR3 contains 17 residues. V lost 3 bases and J lost 5, with 21 bases in between. CDR3 sequence: CASSHIRAGPFEDTQYF. In DNA, the CDR3 is TGCGCCAGCAGCCACATACGGGCAGGGCCTTTCGAAGATACGCAGTATTTT.

The V and J genes are TRBV28 and TRBJ2-7; D perhaps matches TRBD1 (6 bases). Germline CDR1 MDHEN, CDR2 SYDVKM. V was cut by 5 bases and J by 5 bases, with 19 bases left in between. The CDR3 runs to 15 residues. CDR3 amino acids: CASSPPQGFAHEQYF. The CDR3 coding sequence is TGTGCCAGCAGTCCACCTCAGGGGTTTGCCCACGAGCAGTACTTC.

The chain carries TRBV20-1 and TRBJ1-2; D is uncertain. The CDR3 spans 13 residues. Germline loops: CDR1 DFQATT, CDR2 SNEGSKA (reference sequence). The V end lost 7 bases, the J end lost 4 bases, and 16 bases lay between the germline ends. CDR3 in DNA: TGCAGTGTTAGCGAGGTGTTGGGCTATGGCTACACCTTC. The encoded protein is CSVSEVLGYGYTF.

The chain combines TRBV6-6 with TRBJ2-1; 11 bases map to TRBD2. The V segment lost 2 bases and the J segment 8 bases; nucleotides outside the gene matches: 8. The CDR3 covers 16 residues. Germline V CDR1 and CDR2: MNHNY, SVGAGI (reference sequence). The CDR3 loop is CASSYPLAGAYDEQFF. CDR3 bases: TGTGCCAGCAGTTACCCACTAGCGGGGGCATACGATGAGCAGTTCTTC.

The chain is built from TRBV20-1 and TRBJ1-6; perhaps TRBD1 as D (5 bases). The CDR3 contains 15 residues. Germline lookup yields CDR1 DFQATT and CDR2 SNEGSKA (reference sequence). V lost 6 bases, J lost 9 bases, and 21 bases lay in between. The CDR3 here is CSAEPPGPHGSPLHF. The CDR3 nucleotides are TGCAGTGCGGAGCCTCCAGGGCCCCACGGTTCACCCCTCCACTTT.

The chain recombines TRBV12-3 or TRBV12-4 with TRBJ1-2, with D unclear. CDR3 length: 12 residues. The V end was cut by 8 bases, the J end by 7 bases, with 14 bases between. CDR3 protein: CASGNLRGGYTF. The DNA of the CDR3 is TGTGCCAGCGGAAATCTCCGGGGTGGCTACACCTTC.

This chain links TRBV6-1 with TRBJ1-1; 10 bases align to TRBD1. Per the germline V gene, CDR1 is MNHNS and CDR2 is SASEGT. The CDR3 has 16 residues. The ends lost 7 bases at V and 4 bases at J; junction bases unmatched: 12. CDR3 protein: CASTIRDRGLSTEAFF. CDR3 coding DNA: TGTGCCAGCACTATCCGGGACAGGGGTTTATCCACTGAAGCTTTCTTT.

This clonotype was detected many times. The chain carries TRBV5-1 and TRBJ2-3; unclear D gene. Germline CDR1 reads SGHRS; CDR2 reads YFSETQ. Trimming cost V 0 bases and J 0 bases, with 8 bases left between them. There are 15 residues in the CDR3. CDR3 sequence: CASSLEGRSTDTQYF. In nucleotides, the CDR3 is TGCGCCAGCAGCTTGGAAGGAAGAAGCACAGATACGCAGTATTTT. Drawing the rest from reference TRBV5-1 and TRBJ2-3, the complete variable domain is KAGVTQTPRYLIKTRGQQVTLSCSPISGHRSVSWYQQTPGQGLQFLFEYFSETQRNKGNFPGRFSGRQFSNSRSEMNVSTLELGDSALYLCASSLEGRSTDTQYFGPGTRLTVL.

This sequence joins TRBV6-1 and TRBJ1-5, with 8 bases that match TRBD1. CDR3 size: 15 residues. J gave up 4 bases and V 6 bases, and 8 bases lay outside the gene matches. From germline, CDR1 is MNHNS and CDR2 SASEGT. CDR3 bases: TGTGCCAGCAGAATAGGTACAGGGGGGAATCAGCCCCAGCATTTT. Encoded protein: CASRIGTGGNQPQHF.

This clonotype has more than one count but fewer than ten. The chain is built from TRBV28 and TRBJ2-7, with D unresolved. Germline loops: CDR1 MDHEN, CDR2 SYDVKM. Trimming stripped 2 bases from V and 1 base from J, with 6 bases between. The CDR3 totals 13 residues. CDR3: CASSLSDSYEQYF. Written as DNA, the CDR3 is TGTGCCAGCAGTTTAAGCGATTCCTACGAGCAGTACTTC.

J is TRBJ1-5 and V is TRBV5-5; D perhaps matches TRBD1 (6 bases). CDR3 length: 15 amino acids. The ends were cut back, 0 bases at V and 3 bases at J, with 10 bases in the middle. Germline CDR1 and CDR2: SGHKS and YYEKEE (reference sequence). The CDR3 here is CASSLAGQLNQPQHF. In DNA, the CDR3 is TGTGCCAGCAGCTTGGCCGGACAGCTCAATCAGCCCCAGCATTTT. The entire variable domain, with the rest obtained from reference TRBV5-5 and TRBJ1-5, is as follows: DAGVTQSPTHLIKTRGQQVTLRCSPISGHKSVSWYQQVLGQGPQFIFQYYEKEERGRGNFPDRFSARQFPNYSSELNVNALLLGDSALYLCASSLAGQLNQPQHFGDGTRLSIL.

V and J are TRBV29-1 and TRBJ2-1; 9 bases align to TRBD1. The CDR3 totals 14 residues. Per the germline V gene, CDR1 is SQVTM and CDR2 is ANQGSEA. With V trimmed by 4 bases and J by 6 bases, 7 bases remained unmatched. CDR3 DNA sequence: TGCAGCGTTGTGGGGGACAGGGTGTCCAATGAGCAGTTCTTC. This codes for CSVVGDRVSNEQFF.